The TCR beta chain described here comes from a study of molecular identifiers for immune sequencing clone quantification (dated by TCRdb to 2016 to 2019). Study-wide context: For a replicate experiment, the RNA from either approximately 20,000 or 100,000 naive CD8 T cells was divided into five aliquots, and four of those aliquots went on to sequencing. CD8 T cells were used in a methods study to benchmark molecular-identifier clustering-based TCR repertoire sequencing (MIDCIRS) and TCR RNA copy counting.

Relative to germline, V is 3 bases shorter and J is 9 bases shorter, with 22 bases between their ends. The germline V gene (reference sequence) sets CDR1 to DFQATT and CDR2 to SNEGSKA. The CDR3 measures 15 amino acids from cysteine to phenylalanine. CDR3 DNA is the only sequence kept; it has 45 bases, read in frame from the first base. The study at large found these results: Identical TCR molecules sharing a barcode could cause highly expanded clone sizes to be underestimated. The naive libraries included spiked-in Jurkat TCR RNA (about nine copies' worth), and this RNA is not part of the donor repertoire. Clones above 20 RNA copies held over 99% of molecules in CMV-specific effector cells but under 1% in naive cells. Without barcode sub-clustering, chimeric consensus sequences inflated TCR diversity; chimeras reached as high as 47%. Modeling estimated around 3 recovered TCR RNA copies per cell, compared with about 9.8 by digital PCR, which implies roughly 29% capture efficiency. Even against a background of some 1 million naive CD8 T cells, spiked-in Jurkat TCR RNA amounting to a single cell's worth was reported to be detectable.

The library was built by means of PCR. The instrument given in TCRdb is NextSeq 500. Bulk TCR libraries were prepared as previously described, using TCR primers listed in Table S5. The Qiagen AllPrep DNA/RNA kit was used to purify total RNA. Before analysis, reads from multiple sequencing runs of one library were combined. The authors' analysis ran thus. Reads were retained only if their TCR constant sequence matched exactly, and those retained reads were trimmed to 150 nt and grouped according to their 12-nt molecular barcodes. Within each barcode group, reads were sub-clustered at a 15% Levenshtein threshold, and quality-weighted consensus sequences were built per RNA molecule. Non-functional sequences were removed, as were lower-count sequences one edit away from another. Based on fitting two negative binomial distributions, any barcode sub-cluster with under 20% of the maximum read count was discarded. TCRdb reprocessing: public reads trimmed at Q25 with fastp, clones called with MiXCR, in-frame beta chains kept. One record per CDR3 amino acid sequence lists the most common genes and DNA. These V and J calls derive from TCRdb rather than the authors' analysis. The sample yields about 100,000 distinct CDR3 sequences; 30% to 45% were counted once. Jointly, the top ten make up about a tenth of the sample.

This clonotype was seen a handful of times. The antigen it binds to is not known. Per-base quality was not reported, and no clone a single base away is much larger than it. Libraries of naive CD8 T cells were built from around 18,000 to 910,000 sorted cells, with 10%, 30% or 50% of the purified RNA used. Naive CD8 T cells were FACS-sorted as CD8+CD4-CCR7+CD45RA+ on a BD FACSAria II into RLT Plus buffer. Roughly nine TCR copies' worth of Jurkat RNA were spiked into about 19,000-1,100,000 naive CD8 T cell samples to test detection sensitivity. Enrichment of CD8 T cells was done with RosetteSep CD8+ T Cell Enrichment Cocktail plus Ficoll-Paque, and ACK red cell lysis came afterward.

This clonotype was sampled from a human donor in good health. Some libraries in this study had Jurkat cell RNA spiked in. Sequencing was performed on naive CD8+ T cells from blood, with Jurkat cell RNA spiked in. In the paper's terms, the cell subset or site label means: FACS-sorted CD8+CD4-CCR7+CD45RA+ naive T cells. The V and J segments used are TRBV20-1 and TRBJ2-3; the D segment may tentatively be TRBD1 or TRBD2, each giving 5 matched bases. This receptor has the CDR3 CSASIRDEPRGTQYF. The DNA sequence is TGCAGTGCTAGCATAAGGGACGAGCCTAGAGGGACGCAGTATTTT.